This is a list of T cell receptor beta chains from one sample in a study of blood T cell repertoires in COVID-19. Method: immunoSEQ multiplex PCR; TCRdb's copy keeps in-frame clones and lacks some. The table lists 170,000 or so clones, about 86% of them singletons. Material for sequencing was peripheral blood. The receptors originated from a man in his forties or fifties with active or convalescent COVID-19. CDR3s include the opening cysteine and the closing phenylalanine or tryptophan. The D gene is left open where the match is weak. Clone size is shown for a subset of rows, as once, few, many or a class of expanded clone.

j_call: TRBJ1-5
d_call: .
clone_size: .
cdr3_length: 17
v_call: TRBV20-1
cdr3_nt: TGCAGTGCTAGTACTTTCCGAGGGAATAGGCGCAATCAGCCCCAGCATTTT
cdr3_aa: CSASTFRGNRRNQPQHF

j_call: TRBJ1-2
d_call: .
clone_size: .
cdr3_length: 12
v_call: TRBV6-1
cdr3_nt: TGTGCCAGCAGTGAAATCCAGGTTGGCTACACCTTC
cdr3_aa: CASSEIQVGYTF

j_call: TRBJ1-1
d_call: .
clone_size: .
cdr3_length: 13
v_call: TRBV6-1
cdr3_nt: TGTGCCAGCAGTGAGACAGAGAACACTGAAGCTTTCTTT
cdr3_aa: CASSETENTEAFF

j_call: TRBJ1-2
d_call: .
clone_size: once
cdr3_length: 13
v_call: TRBV6-5
cdr3_nt: TGTGCCAGCAGTTACCAGGGCGGCTATGGCTACACCTTC
cdr3_aa: CASSYQGGYGYTF

j_call: TRBJ1-1
d_call: .
clone_size: .
cdr3_length: 13
v_call: TRBV11-2
cdr3_nt: TGTGCCAGCAGCTTAGCCGGTCGCACTGAAGCTTTCTTT
cdr3_aa: CASSLAGRTEAFF

j_call: TRBJ1-3
d_call: .
clone_size: .
cdr3_length: 15
v_call: TRBV18
cdr3_nt: TGTGCCAGCTCACCATATGAGAGCTCTGGAAACACCATATATTTT
cdr3_aa: CASSPYESSGNTIYF

j_call: TRBJ1-2
d_call: .
clone_size: .
cdr3_length: 13
v_call: TRBV12-3/TRBV12-4
cdr3_nt: TGTGCCAGCAGTCGGGGTGCTACCTATGGCTACACCTTC
cdr3_aa: CASSRGATYGYTF

j_call: TRBJ2-1
d_call: TRBD1
clone_size: once
cdr3_length: 15
v_call: TRBV3-1/TRBV3-2
cdr3_nt: TGTGCCAGCAGTCCCGGGACAGGGGCCTACAATGAGCAGTTCTTC
cdr3_aa: CASSPGTGAYNEQFF

j_call: TRBJ2-1
d_call: .
clone_size: .
cdr3_length: 14
v_call: TRBV19
cdr3_nt: TGTGCCAGTAGTTTTCGACAGGCAAGGAATGAGCAGTTCTTC
cdr3_aa: CASSFRQARNEQFF

j_call: TRBJ2-2
d_call: .
clone_size: .
cdr3_length: 18
v_call: TRBV9
cdr3_nt: TGTGCCAGCAGCGTTCAGGGGAGAGGACTAGGAAGCACCGGGGAGCTGTTTTTT
cdr3_aa: CASSVQGRGLGSTGELFF

j_call: TRBJ2-2
d_call: .
clone_size: .
cdr3_length: 15
v_call: TRBV7-9
cdr3_nt: TGTGCCAGCAGCTTAGGAGGACTTATTACCGGGGAGCTGTTTTTT
cdr3_aa: CASSLGGLITGELFF

j_call: TRBJ2-1
d_call: .
clone_size: .
cdr3_length: 11
v_call: TRBV20-1
cdr3_nt: TGCAGTGCTAGCGGGAGAGGTGAGCAGTTCTTC
cdr3_aa: CSASGRGEQFF

j_call: TRBJ2-5
d_call: .
clone_size: .
cdr3_length: 13
v_call: TRBV21-1
cdr3_nt: TGTGCCAGCAGGCCCGACATCCAAGAGACCCAGTACTTC
cdr3_aa: CASRPDIQETQYF

j_call: TRBJ2-1
d_call: TRBD1
clone_size: .
cdr3_length: 16
v_call: TRBV7-9
cdr3_nt: TGTGCCAGCAGCTTAGTATTCGGGACAGGGTCGAAGTGGCAGTTCTTC
cdr3_aa: CASSLVFGTGSKWQFF

j_call: TRBJ1-2
d_call: .
clone_size: .
cdr3_length: 13
v_call: TRBV29-1
cdr3_nt: TGCAGCGTTGTGAGGGGGACGGATAGTGGCTACACCTTC
cdr3_aa: CSVVRGTDSGYTF

j_call: TRBJ2-1
d_call: TRBD2
clone_size: once
cdr3_length: 14
v_call: TRBV2
cdr3_nt: TGTGCCTCTCACGGGCTAGCGGTTTCGGATGAGCAGTTCTTC
cdr3_aa: CASHGLAVSDEQFF

j_call: TRBJ2-7
d_call: TRBD2
clone_size: .
cdr3_length: 16
v_call: TRBV15
cdr3_nt: TGTGCCACCAGCAGGGCTAGCGGGAGGGCCATGGACGAGCAGTACTTC
cdr3_aa: CATSRASGRAMDEQYF

j_call: TRBJ2-7
d_call: TRBD1
clone_size: once
cdr3_length: 14
v_call: TRBV2
cdr3_nt: TGTGCCAGCACCCAGACAGGGGGCTTGAACGAGCAGTACTTC
cdr3_aa: CASTQTGGLNEQYF

j_call: TRBJ2-1
d_call: .
clone_size: .
cdr3_length: 13
v_call: TRBV19
cdr3_nt: TGTGCCAGTAGTATAGTGGGTGCGAGGGAGCAGTTCTTC
cdr3_aa: CASSIVGAREQFF

j_call: TRBJ2-7
d_call: TRBD1
clone_size: .
cdr3_length: 15
v_call: TRBV13
cdr3_nt: TGTGCCAGCAGCTTAGGCAGTCAGGGGGCCTACGAGCAGTACTTC
cdr3_aa: CASSLGSQGAYEQYF

j_call: TRBJ2-5
d_call: TRBD2
clone_size: .
cdr3_length: 17
v_call: TRBV10-3
cdr3_nt: TGTGCCATCAGTGAGGGAATTTCGGGACTATCGATGGAGACCCAGTACTTC
cdr3_aa: CAISEGISGLSMETQYF

j_call: TRBJ1-4
d_call: .
clone_size: .
cdr3_length: 14
v_call: TRBV18
cdr3_nt: TGTGCCAGCTCACCAGGGGGGTCTAATGAAAAACTGTTTTTT
cdr3_aa: CASSPGGSNEKLFF

j_call: TRBJ2-5
d_call: TRBD1
clone_size: .
cdr3_length: 16
v_call: TRBV24-1
cdr3_nt: TGTGCCACCAGTGACCCCACCGGGACAGGGGAAGAGACCCAGTACTTC
cdr3_aa: CATSDPTGTGEETQYF

j_call: TRBJ1-2
d_call: .
clone_size: .
cdr3_length: 13
v_call: TRBV29-1
cdr3_nt: TGCAGCGTTGGCCCTGGCAGGGAACGTGGCTACACCTTC
cdr3_aa: CSVGPGRERGYTF

j_call: TRBJ1-2
d_call: TRBD1
clone_size: few
cdr3_length: 12
v_call: TRBV5-8
cdr3_nt: TGTGCCAGCAGCTTAACAGGGGGAGGCTACACCTTC
cdr3_aa: CASSLTGGGYTF

j_call: TRBJ2-7
d_call: .
clone_size: .
cdr3_length: 11
v_call: TRBV11-2
cdr3_nt: TGTGCCAGCAGCCACTCCTACGAGCAGTACTTC
cdr3_aa: CASSHSYEQYF

j_call: TRBJ2-5
d_call: TRBD1
clone_size: .
cdr3_length: 16
v_call: TRBV5-6
cdr3_nt: TGTGCCAGCAGCTTGGACAGGGGGGTCGTGTTGGAGACCCAGTACTTC
cdr3_aa: CASSLDRGVVLETQYF

j_call: TRBJ1-1
d_call: .
clone_size: .
cdr3_length: 12
v_call: TRBV7-2
cdr3_nt: TGTGCCAGCAGCTTAGTCAGGGGTGAAGCTTTCTTT
cdr3_aa: CASSLVRGEAFF

j_call: TRBJ1-2
d_call: TRBD1
clone_size: .
cdr3_length: 15
v_call: TRBV4-1
cdr3_nt: TGCGCCAGCAGCCGAGAACAGGGGGCGCGCTATGGCTACACCTTC
cdr3_aa: CASSREQGARYGYTF

j_call: TRBJ2-7
d_call: TRBD1
clone_size: .
cdr3_length: 14
v_call: TRBV6-5
cdr3_nt: TGTGCCAGCAGAGGGACAGGGAGGCCCCACGAGCAGTACTTC
cdr3_aa: CASRGTGRPHEQYF

j_call: TRBJ1-2
d_call: .
clone_size: once
cdr3_length: 15
v_call: TRBV6-6
cdr3_nt: TGTGCCAGCAGCCGAGGGAGCCGACTTAACTATGGCTACACCTTC
cdr3_aa: CASSRGSRLNYGYTF

j_call: TRBJ2-7
d_call: .
clone_size: .
cdr3_length: 15
v_call: TRBV18
cdr3_nt: TGTGCCAGCTCACCTCCGTCGGGGGTTGGGAACGAGCAGTACTTC
cdr3_aa: CASSPPSGVGNEQYF

j_call: TRBJ1-5
d_call: .
clone_size: .
cdr3_length: 14
v_call: TRBV6-1
cdr3_nt: TGTGCCAGCAGTGATATTCGGGTCAATCAGCCCCAGCATTTT
cdr3_aa: CASSDIRVNQPQHF

j_call: TRBJ2-2
d_call: TRBD2
clone_size: .
cdr3_length: 17
v_call: TRBV4-2
cdr3_nt: TGTGCCAGCAGCCAAGAGTCCACGGGGGGGAACACCGGGGAGCTGTTTTTT
cdr3_aa: CASSQESTGGNTGELFF

j_call: TRBJ1-6
d_call: TRBD1
clone_size: once
cdr3_length: 15
v_call: TRBV27
cdr3_nt: TGTGCCAGCAGTTTAGGGGGACAGGGGTATTCACCCCTCCACTTT
cdr3_aa: CASSLGGQGYSPLHF

j_call: TRBJ2-1
d_call: TRBD1
clone_size: .
cdr3_length: 14
v_call: TRBV3-1/TRBV3-2
cdr3_nt: TGTGCCAGCAGCCACGGGACAGGTTGGAATGAGCAGTTCTTC
cdr3_aa: CASSHGTGWNEQFF

j_call: TRBJ2-1
d_call: .
clone_size: .
cdr3_length: 16
v_call: TRBV3-1/TRBV3-2
cdr3_nt: TGTGCCAGCAGCCTCTTGGGGGCCAGGGGAGGGAATGAGCAGTTCTTC
cdr3_aa: CASSLLGARGGNEQFF

j_call: TRBJ1-6
d_call: .
clone_size: .
cdr3_length: 15
v_call: TRBV25-1
cdr3_nt: TGTGCCAGCACCCACGGGAGGACGGCGAATTCACCCCTCCACTTT
cdr3_aa: CASTHGRTANSPLHF

j_call: TRBJ2-3
d_call: TRBD2
clone_size: .
cdr3_length: 16
v_call: TRBV24-1
cdr3_nt: TGTGCCACCAGTGACTCCCTGGGCCTAGCGGGAGATACGCAGTATTTT
cdr3_aa: CATSDSLGLAGDTQYF

j_call: TRBJ1-1
d_call: TRBD1
clone_size: .
cdr3_length: 16
v_call: TRBV5-5
cdr3_nt: TGTGCCAGCAGCCCCTCGTGGCAGGGGGCCAACACTGAAGCTTTCTTT
cdr3_aa: CASSPSWQGANTEAFF

j_call: TRBJ2-5
d_call: TRBD2
clone_size: .
cdr3_length: 14
v_call: TRBV7-7
cdr3_nt: TGTGCTAGCAGCCAGACTAGCGGGGGGGAGACCCAGTACTTC
cdr3_aa: CASSQTSGGETQYF

j_call: TRBJ1-4
d_call: .
clone_size: .
cdr3_length: 14
v_call: TRBV7-2
cdr3_nt: TGTGCCAGCAGGCCGGGACTGAATAATGAAAAACTGTTTTTT
cdr3_aa: CASRPGLNNEKLFF

j_call: TRBJ1-5
d_call: TRBD1
clone_size: .
cdr3_length: 16
v_call: TRBV4-3
cdr3_nt: TGCGCCAGCAGCCCTGGGACAGGTAATAGCAATCAGCCCCAGCATTTT
cdr3_aa: CASSPGTGNSNQPQHF

j_call: TRBJ1-1
d_call: .
clone_size: .
cdr3_length: 16
v_call: TRBV6-1
cdr3_nt: TGTGCCAGCAGTGACCGGGGGGGGTTGGTGAACACTGAAGCTTTCTTT
cdr3_aa: CASSDRGGLVNTEAFF

j_call: TRBJ1-5
d_call: .
clone_size: .
cdr3_length: 17
v_call: TRBV4-1
cdr3_nt: TGCGCCAGCAGCCAAACTGACAGATTTCGAGGAAATCAGCCCCAGCATTTT
cdr3_aa: CASSQTDRFRGNQPQHF

j_call: TRBJ1-2
d_call: TRBD1
clone_size: few
cdr3_length: 13
v_call: TRBV24-1
cdr3_nt: TGTGCCACCACGCGCGGGACAGGGGATGGCTACACCTTC
cdr3_aa: CATTRGTGDGYTF

j_call: TRBJ2-3
d_call: TRBD2
clone_size: .
cdr3_length: 20
v_call: TRBV18
cdr3_nt: TGTGCCAGCTCACAACTGAACCCTTTAACTAGCGGGGGGGCAATCGATACGCAGTATTTT
cdr3_aa: CASSQLNPLTSGGAIDTQYF

j_call: TRBJ2-7
d_call: .
clone_size: .
cdr3_length: 16
v_call: TRBV19
cdr3_nt: TGTGCCAGTAGTCCTAGAAACCCAGCCCTTGAGTACGAGCAGTACTTC
cdr3_aa: CASSPRNPALEYEQYF

j_call: TRBJ2-3
d_call: TRBD2
clone_size: .
cdr3_length: 13
v_call: TRBV3-1/TRBV3-2
cdr3_nt: TGTGCCAGCGGTCTAGCGGGGGTAGATACGCAGTATTTT
cdr3_aa: CASGLAGVDTQYF

j_call: TRBJ2-2
d_call: .
clone_size: many
cdr3_length: 12
v_call: TRBV7-9
cdr3_nt: TGTGCCAGCAGGGCACCTACCGGGGAGCTGTTTTTT
cdr3_aa: CASRAPTGELFF

j_call: TRBJ2-5
d_call: .
clone_size: .
cdr3_length: 10
v_call: TRBV20-1
cdr3_nt: TGCAGTGCTTACACAGAGACCCAGTACTTC
cdr3_aa: CSAYTETQYF

j_call: TRBJ2-1
d_call: TRBD1
clone_size: .
cdr3_length: 15
v_call: TRBV7-3
cdr3_nt: TGTGCCAGCAGCGCCCTAGGACAGGGGGTTACTGAGCAGTTCTTC
cdr3_aa: CASSALGQGVTEQFF

j_call: TRBJ2-2
d_call: .
clone_size: .
cdr3_length: 14
v_call: TRBV24-1
cdr3_nt: TGTGCCACCAGTGACCAGGGGCGGTCCGGGGAGCTGTTTTTT
cdr3_aa: CATSDQGRSGELFF

j_call: TRBJ2-7
d_call: .
clone_size: large
cdr3_length: 14
v_call: TRBV19
cdr3_nt: TGTGCCAGTAGTATAGTAGCAGGGTTCGACGAGCAGTACTTC
cdr3_aa: CASSIVAGFDEQYF

j_call: TRBJ1-3
d_call: .
clone_size: .
cdr3_length: 16
v_call: TRBV6-1
cdr3_nt: TGTGCCAGCAGTGGTGGGACTTCCCGCTCTGGAAACACCATATATTTT
cdr3_aa: CASSGGTSRSGNTIYF

j_call: TRBJ1-3
d_call: .
clone_size: .
cdr3_length: 16
v_call: TRBV11-2
cdr3_nt: TGTGCCAGCAGCTTAGGGCAGGGCCTCTCTGGAAACACCATATATTTT
cdr3_aa: CASSLGQGLSGNTIYF

j_call: TRBJ2-7
d_call: .
clone_size: .
cdr3_length: 15
v_call: TRBV9
cdr3_nt: TGTGCCAGCGCTCCCGGGGGGGACAGAGATTACGAGCAGTACTTC
cdr3_aa: CASAPGGDRDYEQYF

j_call: TRBJ1-3
d_call: .
clone_size: .
cdr3_length: 16
v_call: TRBV7-2
cdr3_nt: TGTGCCAGCAGCCGGGGATCTGGGCTCTCTGGAAACACCATATATTTT
cdr3_aa: CASSRGSGLSGNTIYF

j_call: TRBJ2-7
d_call: .
clone_size: once
cdr3_length: 13
v_call: TRBV6-2/TRBV6-3
cdr3_nt: TGTGCCAGCAGTTACTCGAAGGTCTGGGCTCTATCATTC
cdr3_aa: CASSYSKVWALSF